This TCR beta chain appears in the sequencing data of a study of T-cell reconstitution after alpha-beta-depleted transplantation in children. Findings and limits, study-wide: T-cell counts and diversity at one year post-transplant came mainly from newly produced T cells.

Trimming pared 4 bases from V and 0 bases from J, leaving 15 bases between. The germline CDR1 and CDR2 sequences are DFQATT and SNEGSKA (reference sequence). The CDR3 covers 15 residues. Unique molecular identifiers were used in preparing the TCRbeta library. TCRdb called the PCR reads again in MiXCR, with one record for every CDR3 protein. The repertoire holds 200,000 to 250,000 distinct CDR3 sequences, with around 7.7% as singletons. This clonotype came up a few times. What it binds is not known. The source is a male patient between 2 and 15 years old who had a stem cell transplant for acute myeloid leukemia, so the T cells may come from the graft donor. The chain employs TRBV20-1 and TRBJ2-5; D ambiguous. This material consisted of PBMCs, mostly from graft donor cells, taken 360 days after TCRalphabeta/CD19-depleted stem cell transplant. CDR3 amino acids: CSAKHSFEYQETQYF. CDR3 nucleotides: TGCAGTGCTAAACATTCTTTTGAGTACCAAGAGACCCAGTACTTC.